This T cell receptor beta chain was retrieved from a study of vaccination and CD4 T cells after COVID-19. For the study at large: Overlapping spike peptides of SARS-CoV-2, HCoV-NL63, HCoV-OC43 and HCoV-229E stimulated the cells. Control cultures used a CEFX viral epitope pool, an HIV-1 Nef peptide pool, or no peptide.

The Oncomine TCR Beta short-read assay sequenced DNA from cultured CD4+ T cells. The genomic DNA was obtained from cultured CD4+ T cells by extraction with the QIAamp micro DNA kit. TCRdb passed the PCR reads through MiXCR, listing each CDR3 protein once. The table has 15,000 to 19,000 distinct CDR3 sequences, about 40% seen once. Treatment here: roughly 10-day PBMC culture with coronavirus spike peptide pools or control peptides (ViraFEST assay). As for this clonotype: Its antigen remains unidentified.

The V gene lost 10 bases and the J gene lost 4 bases, with 19 bases spanning the gap. The CDR3 loop spans 14 amino acids. Germline V CDR1 and CDR2: MNHEY, SMNVEV (reference sequence). V gene TRBV27 combines with J gene TRBJ2-5; D uncertain. Sequencing used cultured CD4+ T cells from blood. The origin of this receptor is a human donor with COVID-19. CDR3 loop: CATKTLLIRETQYF. Here the CDR3 DNA reads TGTGCCACCAAAACGCTACTAATTCGAGAGACCCAGTACTTC.